The clone carrying this T cell receptor beta chain was seen many times. Its antigen remains unknown. Germline-derived CDR1 and CDR2 are MNHEY and SVGEGT. The CDR3 is made up of 14 amino acids. Trimming cost V 2 bases and J 6 bases, with 13 bases left between them. The authors prepared the TCRbeta library with unique molecular identifiers. TCRdb reprocessed the PCR reads via MiXCR and lists one record per CDR3 protein. The sample has 400,000 to 550,000 distinct CDR3 sequences, over 9.5% seen once. The data belong to a study of T-cell reconstitution after alpha-beta-depleted transplantation in children. Study results and limitations: Two months or so post-transplant, alpha-beta T cells reportedly derived from several hundred expanded graft clones. At the one-year point after transplant, T-cell counts and TCRbeta diversity were found to come mostly from T cells that had been newly produced.

The sequences come from PBMCs, collected before TCRalphabeta/CD19-depleted stem cell transplant. The chain is built from TRBV6-2 or TRBV6-3 and TRBJ1-2; weak D call: TRBD1 (5 bases). The sequence came from a child aged 2 to 10 with inherited bone marrow failure, due to receive a stem cell transplant. The CDR3: CASSYVGRVDGYTF. CDR3 in DNA: TGTGCCAGCAGTTACGTCGGCAGGGTCGATGGCTACACCTTC.